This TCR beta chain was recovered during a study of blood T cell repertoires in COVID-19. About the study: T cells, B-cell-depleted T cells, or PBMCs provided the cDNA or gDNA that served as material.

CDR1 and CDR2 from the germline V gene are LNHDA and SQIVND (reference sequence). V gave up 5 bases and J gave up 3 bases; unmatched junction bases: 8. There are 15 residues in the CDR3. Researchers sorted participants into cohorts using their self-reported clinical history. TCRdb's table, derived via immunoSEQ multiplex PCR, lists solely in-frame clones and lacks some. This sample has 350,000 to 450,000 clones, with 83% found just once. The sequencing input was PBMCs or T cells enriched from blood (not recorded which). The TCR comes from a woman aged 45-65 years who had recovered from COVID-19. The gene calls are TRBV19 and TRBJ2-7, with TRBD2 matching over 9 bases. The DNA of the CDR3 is TGTGCCAGTAGTCTGACTAGCGGAGACCTCTACGAGCAGTACTTC. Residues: CASSLTSGDLYEQYF.